This T cell receptor (beta chain) was identified in a study of beta chain features in type 1 diabetes. Study-level results: Naive, central memory and regulatory TCRB repertoires appeared more similar among patients than healthy donors. When Type 1 diabetes patients were examined, their TCRB CDR3s proved moderately but significantly shorter in all four CD4+ subsets.

The sequenced template was cDNA made from the entire isolated RNA. Sequencing was performed with immunoSEQ multiplex PCR; in TCRdb, only in-frame clones are kept and a portion is missing. This table has more than 100,000 clones, around 10% appearing once. A CD45RO/CCR7/CD25/CD127/CD95/CD27 panel sorted naive, central memory, regulatory and stem cell-like memory CD4+ cells. Notes on this clone: Antigen unknown.

The receptor was derived from a young man with type 1 diabetes. Sample: central memory CD4+ T cells from blood.

CDR3: CSPFYTDAEAFF. The CDR3 DNA sequence: TGCAGCCCCTTTTACACAGACGCTGAAGCTTTCTTT. The V and J genes are TRBV29-1 and TRBJ1-1; D gene uncertain. This CDR3 contains 12 residues. Trimming pared 8 bases from V and 6 bases from J, leaving 16 bases between. Germline CDR1 SQVTM, CDR2 ANQGSEA.